This T cell receptor (beta chain) appears in the sequencing data of a study of early T cells in non-severe SARS-CoV-2 infection. TCRdb re-called the 5' RACE reads with MiXCR, one entry per CDR3 protein. This table holds 85,000 to 100,000 distinct CDR3 sequences, approximately 10% found once. In this sample, this clonotype turned up a few times. This CDR3 is 15 amino acids long. Germline assignment: CDR1 SQVTM and CDR2 ANQGSEA. V was clipped by 7 bases and J by 13 bases; unmatched bases: 14. Sequenced input: whole blood. This TCR came from an adult who was a healthcare worker with PCR-confirmed SARS-CoV-2 infection or an uninfected control (not recorded which). This rearrangement joins TRBV29-1 to TRBJ2-1; TRBD2 matches at 15 bases. CDR3 in amino acids: CSGASGTSGGRSQFF. The DNA for the CDR3 is TGCAGCGGTGCGTCGGGGACTAGCGGGGGGCGGTCACAGTTCTTC.